This TCR beta chain originates from a study of T-cell memory formation after mild COVID-19. The CDR3 runs to 15 residues. In germline, CDR1 is SGHTA, CDR2 FQGTGA. V was clipped by 5 bases and J by 3 bases, with 15 bases between them. Using its own MiXCR run on the 5' RACE reads, TCRdb lists one record per CDR3 protein. The table includes approximately 190,000 distinct CDR3 sequences, about 17% detected once. At least ten counts were recorded for this clonotype. The genes are TRBV7-3 and TRBJ2-3; D is uncertain. This receptor was identified in an adult woman who had mild COVID-19 (a few samples of this study predate the infection). Cell type and time point are not known. The sequenced sample consisted of PBMCs or a T cell subset sorted from them (not recorded which). This CDR3 reads CASSPGPQRTDTQYF. CDR3 coding DNA: TGTGCCAGCAGCCCCGGCCCCCAGAGGACAGATACGCAGTATTTT.